This TCR beta chain was observed in a study of T cell responses to AZD1222 COVID-19 vaccine. This clone showed up just a few times. The antigen remains unidentified. Study-level findings and limits: Nearly half of spike-specific TCRs reportedly target variant regions that are unmutated in the B.1.351 and B.1.1.7 variants.

Per germline, CDR1 MGHDK and CDR2 SYGVNS. The CDR3 loop spans 13 amino acids. V lost 0 bases, J lost 6 bases, and 8 bases lay in between. Only in-frame clones appear in the TCRdb table, and some are missing; sequencing was by immunoSEQ multiplex PCR. This sample yields around 140,000 clones, of which roughly nine tenths are seen a single time; about 4% belongs to the top ten. The rearrangement uses TRBV25-1 and TRBJ1-2; D is uncertain. Here the sequenced sample was peripheral blood, taken 28 days after the second AZD1222 dose. The sequence came from an adult who received the AZD1222 COVID-19 vaccine. CDR3 bases: TGTGCCAGCAGTGAATATTTAGGGCATGGCTACACCTTC. Translation: CASSEYLGHGYTF.